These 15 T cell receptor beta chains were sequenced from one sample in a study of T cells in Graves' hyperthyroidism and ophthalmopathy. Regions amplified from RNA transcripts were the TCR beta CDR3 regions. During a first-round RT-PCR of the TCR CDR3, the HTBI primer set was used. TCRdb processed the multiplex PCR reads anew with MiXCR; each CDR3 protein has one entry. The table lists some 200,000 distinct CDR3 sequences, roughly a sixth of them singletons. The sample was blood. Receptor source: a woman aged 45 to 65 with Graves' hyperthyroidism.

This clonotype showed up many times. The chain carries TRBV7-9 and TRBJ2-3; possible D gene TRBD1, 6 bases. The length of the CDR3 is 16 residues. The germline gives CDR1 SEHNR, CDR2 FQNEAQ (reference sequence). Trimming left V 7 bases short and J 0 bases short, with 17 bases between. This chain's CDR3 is CASTETGTISTDTQYF. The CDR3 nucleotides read TGTGCCAGCACCGAGACCGGGACAATAAGCACAGATACGCAGTATTTT.

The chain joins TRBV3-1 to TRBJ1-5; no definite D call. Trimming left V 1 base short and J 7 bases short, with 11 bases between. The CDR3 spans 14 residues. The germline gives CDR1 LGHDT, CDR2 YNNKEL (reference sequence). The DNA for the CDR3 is TGTGCCAGCAGCCAAGGCGAACACCTACAGCCCCAGCATTTT. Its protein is CASSQGEHLQPQHF.

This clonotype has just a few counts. The CDR3 sequence: CASSMGVDSYEQYF. CDR3 bases: TGTGCCAGTAGTATGGGCGTCGACTCCTACGAGCAGTACTTC. The J gene is TRBJ2-7, the V gene TRBV19; D is uncertain. This CDR3 spans 14 amino acids. Germline V CDR1 and CDR2: LNHDA, SQIVND (reference sequence). V was shortened by 3 bases and J by 0 bases, with 9 bases between the two germline ends.

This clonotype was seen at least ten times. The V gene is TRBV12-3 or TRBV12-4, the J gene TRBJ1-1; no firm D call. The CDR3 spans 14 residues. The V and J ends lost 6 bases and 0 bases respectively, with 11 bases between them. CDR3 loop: CASRKSEMNTEAFF. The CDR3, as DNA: TGTGCCAGCAGAAAATCCGAGATGAACACTGAAGCTTTCTTT.

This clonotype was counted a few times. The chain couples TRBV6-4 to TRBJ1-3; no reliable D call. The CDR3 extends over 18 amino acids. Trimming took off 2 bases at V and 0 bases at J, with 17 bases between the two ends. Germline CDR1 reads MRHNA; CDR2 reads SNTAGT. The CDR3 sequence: CASSDPCPRLSSGNTIYF. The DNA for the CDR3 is TGTGCCAGCAGTGACCCCTGTCCCCGGTTAAGCTCTGGAAACACCATATATTTT.

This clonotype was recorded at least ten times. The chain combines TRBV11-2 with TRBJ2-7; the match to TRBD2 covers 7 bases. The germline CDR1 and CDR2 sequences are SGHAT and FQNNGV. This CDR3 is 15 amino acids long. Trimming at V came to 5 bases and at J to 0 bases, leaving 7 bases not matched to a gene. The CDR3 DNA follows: TGTGCCAGCAGCCATAGCGGGTCGAACTCCTACGAGCAGTACTTC. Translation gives CASSHSGSNSYEQYF.

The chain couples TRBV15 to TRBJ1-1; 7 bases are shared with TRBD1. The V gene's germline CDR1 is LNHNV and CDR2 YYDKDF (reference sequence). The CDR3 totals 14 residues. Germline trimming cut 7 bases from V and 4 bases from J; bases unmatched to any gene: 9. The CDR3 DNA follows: TGTGCCACCAAAGGACAGGTATGGGGCACTGAAGCTTTCTTT. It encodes CATKGQVWGTEAFF.

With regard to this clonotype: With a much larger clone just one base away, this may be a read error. The chain's CDR3 is CASGGDDEQYF. The DNA for the CDR3 is TGTGCCAGCGGTGGGGACGACGAGCAGTACTTC. The V gene is TRBV11-3, the J gene TRBJ2-7; the D gene could be TRBD1 or TRBD2 (5 bases each). The CDR3 contains 11 residues. V was pared by 8 bases and J by 5 bases, with 10 bases between. Germline loops: CDR1 SGHNT, CDR2 YENEEA. Drawing the rest from reference TRBV11-3 and TRBJ2-7, the complete variable domain is EAGVVQSPRYKIIEKKQPVAFWCNPISGHNTLYWYLQNLGQGPELLIRYENEEAVDDSQLPKDRFSAERLKGVDSTLKIQPAELGDSAVYLCASGGDDEQYFGPGTRLTVT.

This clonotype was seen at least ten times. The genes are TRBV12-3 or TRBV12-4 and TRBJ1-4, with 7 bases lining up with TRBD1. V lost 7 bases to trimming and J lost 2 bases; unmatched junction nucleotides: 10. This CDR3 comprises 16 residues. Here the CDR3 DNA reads TGTGCCAGCACCAAAGCCCCACAGGGGACTAATGAAAAACTGTTTTTT. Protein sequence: CASTKAPQGTNEKLFF.

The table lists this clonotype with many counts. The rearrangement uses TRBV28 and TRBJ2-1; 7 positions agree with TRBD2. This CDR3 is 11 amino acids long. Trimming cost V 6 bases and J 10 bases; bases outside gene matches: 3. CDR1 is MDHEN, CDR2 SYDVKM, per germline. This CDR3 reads CASSPLAEQFF. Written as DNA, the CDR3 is TGTGCCAGCAGCCCACTAGCGGAGCAGTTCTTC. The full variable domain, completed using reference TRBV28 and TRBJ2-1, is DVKVTQSSRYLVKRTGEKVFLECVQDMDHENMFWYRQDPGLGLRLIYFSYDVKMKEKGDIPEGYSVSREKKERFSLILESASTNQTSMYLCASSPLAEQFFGPGTRLTVL.

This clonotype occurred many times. The CDR3 loop is CASSEAGINQPQHF. CDR3 coding DNA: TGTGCCAGCAGTGAAGCAGGGATCAATCAGCCCCAGCATTTT. The rearrangement uses TRBV2 and TRBJ1-5; no clear D gene. The CDR3 totals 14 residues. With 0 bases removed from V and 3 bases from J, the gap between germline ends came to 6 bases. Germline V gene lookup returns CDR1 SNHLY and CDR2 FYNNEI.

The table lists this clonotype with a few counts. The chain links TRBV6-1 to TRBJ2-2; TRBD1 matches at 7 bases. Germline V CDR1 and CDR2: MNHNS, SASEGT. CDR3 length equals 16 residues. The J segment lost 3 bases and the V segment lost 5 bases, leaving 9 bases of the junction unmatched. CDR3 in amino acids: CASSRRQGSHTGELFF. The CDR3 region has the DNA TGTGCCAGCAGTCGACGACAGGGATCCCACACCGGGGAGCTGTTTTTT.

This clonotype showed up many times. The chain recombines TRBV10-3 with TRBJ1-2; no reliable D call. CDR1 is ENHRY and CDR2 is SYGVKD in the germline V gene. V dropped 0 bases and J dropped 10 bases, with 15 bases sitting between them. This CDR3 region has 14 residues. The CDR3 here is CAISESKQTAVYTF. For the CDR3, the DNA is TGTGCCATCAGTGAGTCGAAACAAACAGCAGTCTACACCTTC.

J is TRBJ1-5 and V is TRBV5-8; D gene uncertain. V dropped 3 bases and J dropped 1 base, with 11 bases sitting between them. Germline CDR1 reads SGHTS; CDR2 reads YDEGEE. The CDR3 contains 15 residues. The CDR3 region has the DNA TGTGCCAGCAGCTATCAGGTTTTCAGCAATCAGCCCCAGCATTTT. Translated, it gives CASSYQVFSNQPQHF.

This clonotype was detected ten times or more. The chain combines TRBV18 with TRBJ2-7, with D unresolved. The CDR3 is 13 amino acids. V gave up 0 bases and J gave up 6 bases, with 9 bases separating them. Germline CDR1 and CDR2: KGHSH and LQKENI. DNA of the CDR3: TGTGCCAGCTCACCACCTATGAATCCCGAGCAGTACTTC. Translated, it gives CASSPPMNPEQYF. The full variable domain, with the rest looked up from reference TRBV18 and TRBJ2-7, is NAGVMQNPRHLVRRRGQEARLRCSPMKGHSHVYWYRQLPEEGLKFMVYLQKENIIDESGMPKERFSAEFPKEGPSILRIQQVVRGDSAAYFCASSPPMNPEQYFGPGTRLTVT.